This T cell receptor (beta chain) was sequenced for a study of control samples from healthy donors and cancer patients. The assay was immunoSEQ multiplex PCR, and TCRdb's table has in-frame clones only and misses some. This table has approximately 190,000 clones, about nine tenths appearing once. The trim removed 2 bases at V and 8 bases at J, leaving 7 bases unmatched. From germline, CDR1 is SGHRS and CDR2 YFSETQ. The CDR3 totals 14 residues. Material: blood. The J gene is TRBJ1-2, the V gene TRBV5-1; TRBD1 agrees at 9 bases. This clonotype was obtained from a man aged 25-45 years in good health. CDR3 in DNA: TGCGCCAGCAGCTTCTTGGGGACAGGGTCCGGCTACACCTTC. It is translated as CASSFLGTGSGYTF.